The rows below give T cell receptor beta chains drawn from one sample of a study of shared clonotypes between healthy human individuals. Clones were read by immunoSEQ multiplex PCR, and TCRdb kept only the in-frame ones, dropping some. The sample includes 450,000 to 500,000 clones, roughly 80% seen only once; the top ten take approximately 12%. Input material: PBMCs. These receptors were taken from a woman aged 40 to 50 in good health. Some clones in this sample may be carry-over from other donors' samples. CDR3s include the opening cysteine and the closing phenylalanine or tryptophan. D genes are given only for firm matches. A clone size is listed for some rows: how often the clone was seen (once, few, many), or a class if it is expanded.

v_gene,abundance,d_gene,j_gene,CDR3aa,CDR3nt
TRBV11-2,.,.,TRBJ2-7,CASNPTGVASYEQYF,TGTGCCAGCAACCCAACCGGGGTGGCCTCCTACGAGCAGTACTTC
TRBV28,.,.,TRBJ1-5,CASMKGNQPQHF,TGTGCCAGCATGAAGGGAAATCAGCCCCAGCATTTT
TRBV6-4,.,.,TRBJ2-7,CASSVGAGEGRDEQYF,TGTGCCAGCAGTGTTGGGGCGGGTGAGGGTCGAGACGAGCAGTACTTC
TRBV28,.,.,TRBJ1-4,CASISHTTEKLFF,TGTGCCAGCATCTCACATACCACTGAAAAACTGTTTTTT
TRBV29-1,.,.,TRBJ2-5,CSVLFGQETQYF,TGCAGCGTTCTTTTCGGCCAAGAGACCCAGTACTTC
TRBV7-7,.,TRBD1,TRBJ2-5,CASSRTGQQETQYF,TGTGCTAGCAGCCGGACAGGGCAACAAGAGACCCAGTACTTC
TRBV2,few,.,TRBJ1-5,CASSASGQQPQHF,TGTGCCAGCAGTGCGTCAGGGCAACAGCCCCAGCATTTT
TRBV28,many,.,TRBJ2-6,CASISPWGANVLTF,TGTGCCAGCATCTCCCCGTGGGGGGCCAACGTCCTGACTTTC
TRBV7-9,once,TRBD2,TRBJ2-3,CASSLGTSGSTDTQYF,TGTGCCAGCAGCCTCGGGACTAGCGGTAGCACAGATACGCAGTATTTT
TRBV25-1,.,.,TRBJ1-2,CASSEPGLARGYTF,TGTGCCAGCAGTGAACCAGGGCTGGCGCGGGGCTACACCTTC
TRBV7-2,.,.,TRBJ2-5,CASSLRAETQYF,TGTGCCAGCAGCCTTAGGGCTGAGACCCAGTACTTC
TRBV6-5,few,.,TRBJ1-4,CASSPTVYNEKLFF,TGTGCCAGCAGCCCGACAGTTTATAATGAAAAACTGTTTTTT
TRBV13,.,.,TRBJ1-2,CASSLNSEGYTF,TGTGCCAGCAGCTTGAACAGCGAAGGCTACACCTTC
TRBV10-1,.,.,TRBJ2-2,CASWSDGRRGGELFF,TGCGCCAGTTGGAGTGACGGACGGCGGGGCGGGGAGCTGTTTTTT
TRBV10-1,few,.,TRBJ1-1,CASLENTEAFF,TGCGCCAGTTTAGAGAACACTGAAGCTTTCTTT
TRBV2,.,TRBD1,TRBJ1-2,CANHQQGLYTF,TGTGCCAACCACCAACAGGGGCTTTACACCTTC
TRBV5-1,.,.,TRBJ2-3,CASSLSASGTDTQYF,TGCGCCAGCAGCTTGAGCGCTAGCGGCACAGATACGCAGTATTTT
TRBV10-2,.,.,TRBJ2-2,CASSGSGPGELFF,TGCGCCAGCAGTGGGTCAGGGCCCGGGGAGCTGTTTTTT
TRBV2,.,.,TRBJ2-7,CASSNRVSRSYEQYF,TGTGCCAGCAGTAACAGGGTTTCGCGTTCCTACGAGCAGTACTTC
TRBV19,.,.,TRBJ1-2,CASSISGGAAGYTF,TGTGCCAGTAGTATCTCGGGGGGCGCGGCGGGCTACACCTTC
TRBV6-4,.,.,TRBJ2-1,CASSAGPEVDEQFF,TGTGCCAGCAGCGCGGGTCCTGAGGTGGATGAGCAGTTCTTC
TRBV29-1,.,.,TRBJ2-5,CSVETQQETQYF,TGCAGCGTTGAAACACAACAAGAGACCCAGTACTTC
TRBV10-3,.,TRBD1,TRBJ1-5,CATQPTGGNQPQHF,TGTGCCACCCAACCTACAGGGGGGAATCAGCCCCAGCATTTT
TRBV30,.,.,TRBJ1-2,CAWSRSGEGYTF,TGTGCCTGGAGTCGGTCAGGGGAGGGCTACACCTTC
TRBV6-5,.,.,TRBJ1-5,CASSLRREGNQPQHF,TGTGCCAGCAGCTTACGAAGGGAAGGCAATCAGCCCCAGCATTTT
TRBV10-3,few,.,TRBJ1-1,CAISGTLGTTEAFF,TGTGCCATCAGTGGAACCCTGGGAACCACTGAAGCTTTCTTT
TRBV7-2,.,.,TRBJ2-5,CASSRTRTEETQYF,TGTGCCAGCAGCCGTACCCGGACCGAAGAGACCCAGTACTTC
TRBV10-3,.,.,TRBJ2-7,CAISESIGITSREQYF,TGTGCCATCAGTGAGTCGATCGGGATAACGAGTAGAGAGCAGTACTTC
TRBV5-1,.,.,TRBJ2-7,CASSLANRGLDEQYF,TGCGCCAGCAGCTTGGCAAATCGGGGGTTGGACGAGCAGTACTTC
TRBV27,.,.,TRBJ1-2,CASSLTRSGGRYGYTF,TGTGCCAGCAGTTTAACTCGGTCGGGGGGCCGGTATGGCTACACCTTC
TRBV18,few,.,TRBJ1-1,CASSPLGLNTEAFF,TGTGCCAGCTCACCTCTCGGGTTGAACACTGAAGCTTTCTTT
TRBV7-9,.,.,TRBJ2-1,CASSPHSSGVSYNEQFF,TGTGCCAGCAGCCCCCACAGTAGCGGAGTCTCCTACAATGAGCAGTTCTTC
TRBV6-4,.,TRBD2,TRBJ2-1,CASSDGTSGYNEQFF,TGTGCCAGCAGTGACGGGACTAGCGGGTACAATGAGCAGTTCTTC
TRBV23-1,many,.,TRBJ2-7,CATKYEQYF,TGCGCCACCAAATACGAGCAGTACTTC
TRBV15,.,TRBD2,TRBJ2-7,CATSRSLADYEQYF,TGTGCCACCAGCAGATCGCTAGCGGACTACGAGCAGTACTTC
TRBV15,.,TRBD1,TRBJ2-1,CATSRGDRIPNEQFF,TGTGCCACCAGCAGGGGGGACAGAATCCCCAATGAGCAGTTCTTC
TRBV30,.,TRBD2,TRBJ2-5,CARRVAGQETQYF,TGTGCCCGGCGGGTAGCGGGACAAGAGACCCAGTACTTC
TRBV27,.,TRBD1,TRBJ2-3,CASSSPGRGSRSGDTQYF,TGTGCCAGCAGTTCCCCTGGCAGGGGGTCTCGTTCTGGAGATACGCAGTATTTT
TRBV4-1,.,.,TRBJ2-5,CASSQGGVQGPQQETQYF,TGCGCCAGCAGCCAAGGGGGGGTTCAGGGGCCCCAACAAGAGACCCAGTACTTC
TRBV7-9,once,.,TRBJ1-1,CASSLVAGGMNTEAFF,TGTGCCAGCAGCTTAGTGGCTGGCGGAATGAACACTGAAGCTTTCTTT
TRBV10-3,.,.,TRBJ1-5,CAISESGGGDQPQHF,TGTGCCATCAGTGAGTCGGGGGGAGGGGATCAGCCCCAGCATTTT
TRBV6-5,.,.,TRBJ1-1,CASSSDKNTEAFF,TGTGCCAGCAGTTCCGACAAGAACACTGAAGCTTTCTTT
TRBV4-3,.,TRBD2,TRBJ2-1,CASSGLAGVDEQFF,TGCGCCAGCAGTGGCCTAGCGGGAGTGGATGAGCAGTTCTTC
TRBV7-3,.,.,TRBJ1-5,CASSPPGGQPQHF,TGTGCCAGCAGCCCCCCGGGTGGTCAGCCCCAGCATTTT
TRBV18,once,.,TRBJ2-5,CASSPTTQETQYF,TGTGCCAGCTCACCAACTACGCAAGAGACCCAGTACTTC
TRBV10-3,.,TRBD1,TRBJ2-5,CAISPRDSRETQYF,TGTGCCATCAGTCCAAGGGACAGCCGGGAGACCCAGTACTTC
TRBV13,many,.,TRBJ2-5,CASSVGYATGTQYF,TGTGCCAGCAGCGTAGGCTACGCGACAGGGACCCAGTACTTC
TRBV28,many,.,TRBJ1-2,CASRSQGEEGYTF,TGTGCCAGCAGGTCTCAGGGCGAGGAGGGCTACACCTTC
TRBV5-4,.,TRBD1,TRBJ1-2,CASSARDSLYGYTF,TGTGCCAGCAGCGCCCGGGACAGCTTATATGGCTACACCTTC
TRBV7-9,.,.,TRBJ2-1,CASSPSRGASYNEQFF,TGTGCCAGCAGCCCTTCCCGGGGGGCCTCCTACAATGAGCAGTTCTTC
TRBV7-2,.,TRBD2,TRBJ2-3,CASSQRLAGQASTDTQYF,TGTGCCAGCAGCCAAAGGCTAGCGGGCCAAGCTAGCACAGATACGCAGTATTTT
TRBV28,.,.,TRBJ2-1,CASSFPTQNSYNEQFF,TGTGCCAGCAGTTTTCCGACGCAGAATTCCTACAATGAGCAGTTCTTC
TRBV19,.,TRBD1,TRBJ2-7,CASSIIGTGGYEQYF,TGTGCCAGTAGTATCATCGGGACAGGAGGTTACGAGCAGTACTTC
TRBV10-3,few,.,TRBJ2-1,CAISESRGDEQFF,TGTGCCATCAGTGAGAGCAGGGGGGATGAGCAGTTCTTC
TRBV15,few,.,TRBJ1-1,CATSRGKQASEAFF,TGTGCCACCAGCAGAGGGAAACAGGCCTCGGAAGCTTTCTTT